These T cell receptor beta chains were read from a single sample in a study of T cell repertoires in cytomegalovirus infection. These TCRs' antigens remain unknown. TCRdb re-called the reads through MiXCR, storing one row per CDR3 protein. The table has fewer than 850,000 distinct CDR3 sequences, almost 30% seen once; the top ten hold around 12%. The material sequenced was cultured CD8+ T cells from PBMCs, taken from culture after CMV antigen stimulation. These receptors were collected from a human donor in good health (CMV status not recorded). Some clones in this sample may be carry-over from other donors' samples. Each CDR3 is given with its conserved first and last residue. D genes are given only for firm matches. The listing skips clone size in some rows; elsewhere it reads once, few, many or a size class.

many	TRBV7-2	NA	TRBJ1-3	CASITANEPRGNTIYF	TGTGCCAGCATCACTGCCAACGAACCACGGGGAAACACCATATATTTT
few	TRBV6-6	NA	TRBJ2-2	CASTPPGVLDTGELFF	TGTGCCAGCACTCCTCCAGGGGTCTTGGACACCGGGGAGCTGTTTTTT
NA	TRBV12-3/TRBV12-4	NA	TRBJ2-1	CASSEGAKDEQFF	TGTGCCAGCTCGGAGGGGGCAAAGGATGAGCAGTTCTTC
few	TRBV6-5	NA	TRBJ2-1	CASNQGKTLYNEQFF	TGTGCCAGCAACCAGGGAAAAACCCTCTACAATGAGCAGTTCTTC
NA	TRBV27	TRBD1	TRBJ1-2	CASSFLGPGQGVGYGYTF	TGTGCCAGCAGTTTTCTCGGTCCGGGACAGGGGGTTGGCTATGGCTACACCTTC
NA	TRBV29-1	TRBD1	TRBJ1-2	CSVDTGGVDYGYTF	TGCAGCGTTGATACAGGGGGCGTCGACTATGGCTACACCTTC
NA	TRBV27	TRBD1	TRBJ1-2	CASSLVQGADYGYTF	TGTGCCAGCAGTTTAGTCCAGGGGGCTGACTATGGCTACACCTTC
NA	TRBV28	NA	TRBJ2-1	CASSLPRGPEQFF	TGTGCCAGCAGTTTACCTCGGGGACCTGAGCAGTTCTTC
NA	TRBV28	NA	TRBJ2-1	CASSFGQNDNSYNEQFF	TGTGCCAGCAGTTTTGGACAGAACGATAACTCCTACAATGAGCAGTTCTTC
NA	TRBV20-1	NA	TRBJ1-5	CSHGVGNQPQHF	TGCAGTCACGGGGTTGGAAATCAGCCCCAGCATTTT
many	TRBV7-9	TRBD1	TRBJ1-5	CASSLGGGVQPQHF	TGTGCCAGCAGTTTAGGAGGGGGCGTGCAGCCCCAGCATTTT
many	TRBV7-8	NA	TRBJ1-1	CASSLGLDEAFF	TGTGCCAGCAGCTTAGGGCTTGATGAAGCTTTCTTT
few	TRBV29-1	NA	TRBJ2-7	CSVQQGGEQYF	TGCAGCGTACAACAGGGCGGCGAGCAGTACTTC
NA	TRBV7-6	NA	TRBJ2-7	CASSLSISYEQYF	TGTGCCAGCAGCTTGTCTATTTCCTACGAGCAGTACTTC
NA	TRBV6-2/TRBV6-3	TRBD1	TRBJ1-2	CASSSHDRGPANYGYTF	TGTGCCAGCAGTTCTCACGACAGGGGACCCGCTAACTATGGCTACACCTTC
NA	TRBV6-5	NA	TRBJ2-2	CASSYRQETGELFF	TGTGCCAGCAGTTACCGGCAGGAGACCGGGGAGCTGTTTTTT
NA	TRBV10-3	TRBD2	TRBJ2-1	CAISDGLAGVYNEQFF	TGTGCCATCAGTGATGGACTAGCGGGGGTATACAATGAGCAGTTCTTC
NA	TRBV5-6	TRBD1	TRBJ1-5	CASSAGTGGSNQPQHF	TGTGCCAGCAGCGCCGGGACAGGGGGTAGCAATCAGCCCCAGCATTTT
NA	TRBV7-9	TRBD1	TRBJ1-4	CASSFGQGREKLFF	TGTGCCAGCAGCTTCGGACAGGGACGTGAAAAACTGTTTTTT
NA	TRBV14	NA	TRBJ2-1	CASSQDRGPGGQFF	TGTGCCAGCAGCCAAGATCGGGGCCCTGGCGGGCAGTTCTTC
few	TRBV2	NA	TRBJ2-7	CASSELRNEQYF	TGTGCCAGCAGTGAACTCCGAAACGAGCAGTACTTC
NA	TRBV7-3	NA	TRBJ2-1	CASSLKPPGAASYNEQFF	TGTGCCAGCAGCTTAAAACCTCCCGGGGCAGCCTCCTACAATGAGCAGTTCTTC
NA	TRBV2	NA	TRBJ1-6	CASSAGGEFSSPLHF	TGTGCCAGCAGTGCTGGGGGGGAGTTTAGCTCACCCCTCCACTTT
NA	TRBV6-5	NA	TRBJ1-1	CASLVSSSTEAFF	TGTGCCAGCCTTGTCAGTTCGAGCACTGAAGCTTTCTTT
many	TRBV7-9	NA	TRBJ1-2	CASSPGGLYGYTF	TGTGCCAGCAGCCCGGGAGGGCTCTATGGCTACACCTTC
many	TRBV11-2	TRBD1	TRBJ1-1	CASSLWTGAGMNTEAFF	TGTGCCAGCAGCTTGTGGACAGGGGCAGGGATGAACACTGAAGCTTTCTTT
few	TRBV6-5	TRBD1	TRBJ1-2	CASISRDSKFNGYTF	TGTGCCAGCATCTCCCGGGACAGCAAATTTAATGGCTACACCTTC
NA	TRBV6-6	TRBD1	TRBJ2-7	CASSYFRTGSYEQYF	TGTGCCAGCAGTTACTTCAGGACAGGCTCCTACGAGCAGTACTTC
once	TRBV4-3	TRBD2	TRBJ2-1	CASSQSLAGGLYNEQLF	TGCGCCAGCAGCCAATCGCTAGCGGGGGGGCTCTACAATGAGCAGCTCTTC
few	TRBV7-9	NA	TRBJ1-1	CASRTGPDAFF	TGTGCCAGCAGGACCGGGCCCGACGCTTTCTTT
once	TRBV7-6	TRBD1	TRBJ1-1	CASNTITGVETEAFF	TGTGCCAGCAACACGATCACAGGGGTCGAAACTGAAGCTTTCTTT